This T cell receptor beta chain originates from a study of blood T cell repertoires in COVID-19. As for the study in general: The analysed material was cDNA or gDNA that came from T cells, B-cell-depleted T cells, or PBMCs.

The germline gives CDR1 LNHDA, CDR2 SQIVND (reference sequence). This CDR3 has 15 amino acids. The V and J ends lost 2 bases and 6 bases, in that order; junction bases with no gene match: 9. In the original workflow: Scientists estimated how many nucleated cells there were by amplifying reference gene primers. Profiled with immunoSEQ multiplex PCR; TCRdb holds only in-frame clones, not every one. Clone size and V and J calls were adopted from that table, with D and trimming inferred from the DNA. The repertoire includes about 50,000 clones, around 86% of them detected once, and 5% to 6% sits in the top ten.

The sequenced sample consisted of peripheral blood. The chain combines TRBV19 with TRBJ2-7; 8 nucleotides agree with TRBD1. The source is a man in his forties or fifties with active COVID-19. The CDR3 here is CASSIPGDRPGEQYF. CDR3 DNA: TGTGCCAGTAGTATACCCGGGGACAGGCCAGGCGAGCAGTACTTC. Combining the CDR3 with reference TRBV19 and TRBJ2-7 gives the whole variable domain DGGITQSPKYLFRKEGQNVTLSCEQNLNHDAMYWYRQDPGQGLRLIYYSQIVNDFQKGDIAEGYSVSREKKESFPLTVTSAQKNPTAFYLCASSIPGDRPGEQYFGPGTRLTVT.